This TCR beta chain was retrieved from a study of blood T cell repertoires in COVID-19. Whole-study context: Samples representing acute and convalescent COVID-19 were sourced from the United States, Italy and Spain. T cells, B-cell-depleted T cells, or PBMCs supplied cDNA or gDNA.

The CDR3 spans 16 residues. Germline V CDR1 and CDR2: SGHTA, FQGNSA. V was cut by 1 base and J by 1 base, with 13 bases left in between. Original handling: Using reference gene primer amplification, nucleated cell counts were estimated. TCRdb's copy holds only in-frame clones and misses some; the assay was immunoSEQ multiplex PCR. V and J calls and clone size are those listed in that table; D and trimming were worked out from the DNA. The sample holds about 18,000 clones, roughly 85% seen once. Sequences were obtained from peripheral blood. The chain couples TRBV7-2 to TRBJ1-2; no clear D gene. This TCR came from a human donor in a cohort sampled during active COVID-19. The CDR3 region is CASSLGLAFINYGYTF. Written as DNA, the CDR3 is TGTGCCAGCAGCTTAGGGCTTGCATTTATTAACTATGGCTACACCTTC.